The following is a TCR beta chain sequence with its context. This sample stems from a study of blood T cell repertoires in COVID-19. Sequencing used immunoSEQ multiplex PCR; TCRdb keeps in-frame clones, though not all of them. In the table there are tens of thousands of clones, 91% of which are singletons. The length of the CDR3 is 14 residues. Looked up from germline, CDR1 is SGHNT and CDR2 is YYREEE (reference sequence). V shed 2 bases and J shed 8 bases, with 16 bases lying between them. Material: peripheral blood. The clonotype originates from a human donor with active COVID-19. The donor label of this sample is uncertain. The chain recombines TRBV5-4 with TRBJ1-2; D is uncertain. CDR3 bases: TGTGCCAGCAGCTTCGGGGTTTTCTTCTCGGGCTACACCTTC. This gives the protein CASSFGVFFSGYTF.